The 7 T cell receptor beta chains reported below all come from one sample, sequenced in a study of regulatory T cells in long-lasting Graves disease. The sample's time point: newly diagnosed GD, antithyroid drugs for less than 3 months. PBMC-derived RNA was used for the TCR library. Sequencing libraries for TCR beta were prepared with iRepertoire HTBI primers and Arm-PCR of CDR3 regions. TCRdb re-analysed the multiplex PCR reads in MiXCR, keeping a single row per CDR3 protein. The top ten clones hold approximately 20% of a sample with 620,000 or so distinct CDR3 sequences, roughly 15% of them seen once. The sample was also linked to a second study, of T cells in Graves' hyperthyroidism and ophthalmopathy.

The source was peripheral blood mononuclear cells (PBMCs), collected at new diagnosis, from a patient treated with antithyroid drugs. Receptor source: a young woman with Graves disease.

This clonotype was picked up a small number of times. This may arise from a read error, as a much more abundant clone is one base away. The rearrangement links TRBV27 to TRBJ1-1, with 9 bases matching TRBD1. Per the germline V gene, CDR1 is MNHEY and CDR2 is SMNVEV (reference sequence). There are 13 residues in the CDR3. The V segment lost 6 bases and the J segment 4 bases; nucleotides outside the gene matches: 3. The CDR3 DNA reads TGTGCCAGCAGGGGGACAGGGAGCACTGAAGCTTTCTTT. Protein: CASRGTGSTEAFF.

This chain uses TRBV6-4 with TRBJ2-1, with 11 nucleotides matching TRBD2. Trimming cost V 2 bases and J 7 bases; bases outside gene matches: 10. The CDR3 loop spans 17 amino acids. Germline loops: CDR1 MRHNA, CDR2 SNTAGT. In nucleotides, the CDR3 is TGTGCCAGCAGTGACACCCCAACTAGCGGGAGAAGGAATGAGCAGTTCTTC. It is translated as CASSDTPTSGRRNEQFF.

This clonotype came up a few times. The genes are TRBV5-1 and TRBJ2-5; D ambiguous. V was pared by 4 bases and J by 4 bases, with 11 bases between. In germline, CDR1 is SGHRS, CDR2 YFSETQ. This CDR3 has 13 residues. The CDR3 protein is CASSLEYGETQYF. CDR3 in DNA: TGCGCCAGCAGCCTGGAGTACGGAGAGACCCAGTACTTC. Full variable domain (rest looked up from reference TRBV5-1 and TRBJ2-5): KAGVTQTPRYLIKTRGQQVTLSCSPISGHRSVSWYQQTPGQGLQFLFEYFSETQRNKGNFPGRFSGRQFSNSRSEMNVSTLELGDSALYLCASSLEYGETQYFGPGTRLLVL.

Ten or more counts support this clonotype. The chain couples TRBV29-1 to TRBJ2-3, with TRBD2 matching 7 bases. The CDR3 is 14 amino acids. Germline trimming cut 5 bases from V and 2 bases from J; bases unmatched to any gene: 7. Germline V gives CDR1 SQVTM, CDR2 ANQGSEA. CDR3 region: CSVPASGNTDTQYF. The CDR3 DNA is TGCAGCGTTCCGGCTAGCGGAAACACAGATACGCAGTATTTT.

This clonotype showed up just a few times. This sequence joins TRBV2 and TRBJ2-1, with 7 bases lining up with TRBD1. The germline V gene encodes CDR1 SNHLY and CDR2 FYNNEI. V trimming: 6 bases; J trimming: 12 bases; junction bases outside the gene matches: 8. The CDR3 is 12 residues long. The CDR3 DNA follows: TGTGCCAGCAGGGCGACAGGGCTGCGGCAGTTCTTC. Translating it yields CASRATGLRQFF.

Details on this clonotype: Given a much more abundant clone one base away, this may be a read error. The V and J genes are TRBV6-4 and TRBJ2-2, with 7 positions matching TRBD2. The CDR3 loop spans 13 amino acids. In germline, CDR1 is MRHNA, CDR2 SNTAGT. V trimming: 2 bases; J trimming: 6 bases; junction bases outside the gene matches: 0. CDR3 DNA: TGTGCCAGCAGTGACGGGGGGGCCGGGGAGCTGTTTTTT. Translated: CASSDGGAGELFF.

This clonotype was seen repeatedly, ten times or more. The chain joins TRBV11-2 to TRBJ2-7; possible D gene TRBD1, 6 bases. The germline V gene has CDR1 SGHAT and CDR2 FQNNGV. The length of the CDR3 is 14 residues. V lost 5 bases and J lost 4, with 15 bases in between. CDR3 in DNA: TGTGCCAGCAGCCAAACAGGGCCGAGATACGAGCAGTACTTC. It codes for CASSQTGPRYEQYF. Looking up the rest from reference TRBV11-2 and TRBJ2-7 gives the full variable domain: EAGVAQSPRYKIIEKRQSVAFWCNPISGHATLYWYQQILGQGPKLLIQFQNNGVVDDSQLPKDRFSAERLKGVDSTLKIQPAKLEDSAVYLCASSQTGPRYEQYFGPGTRLTVT.